The 5 T cell receptor beta chains in this list originate from one sample, sequenced in a study of regulatory T cells in long-lasting Graves disease (dated by TCRdb to the early 2020s). The time point label, read with the paper, signifies: newly diagnosed GD, antithyroid drugs for less than 3 months. For both TCR sequencing and RNA sequencing, RNA was extracted from PBMCs in TRIzol. The library was built by means of multiplex PCR. The instrument given in TCRdb is Illumina HiSeq 4000. TCR beta libraries were built with iRepertoire HTBI primers and Arm-PCR amplification of CDR3 regions. TCRdb reran the public reads through fastp at Q25 and MiXCR, keeping productive beta chains. Identical CDR3 proteins give one entry, which carries the most common genes and DNA. Within this sample are about 430,000 distinct CDR3 sequences, with approximately 15% of them counted one time only. The ten largest clones represent over 7.5% of the sample.

This same sample was also taken into another study, of T cells in Graves' hyperthyroidism and ophthalmopathy.

The sample here was peripheral blood mononuclear cells (PBMCs), taken at new diagnosis, from a patient treated with antithyroid drugs. The receptor set was obtained from a woman aged 40 to 50 with Graves disease. Donor details come from another sample of the same person, matched by shared clones.

This clonotype occurred many times. This chain links TRBV7-9 with TRBJ2-1; 8 positions match TRBD1. The CDR3 extends over 14 amino acids. Trimming at V came to 10 bases and at J to 9 bases, leaving 14 bases not matched to a gene. Germline V CDR1 and CDR2: SEHNR, FQNEAQ (reference sequence). CDR3 in amino acids: CATRIGRTGSEQFF. CDR3 nucleotide sequence: TGTGCCACCCGGATTGGGCGGACAGGGAGTGAGCAGTTCTTC.

This clonotype appeared many times. The genes are TRBV29-1 and TRBJ1-1, with 9 bases that match TRBD1. Trimming removed 6 bases from V and 4 bases from J; junction bases left unmatched: 9. In germline, CDR1 is SQVTM, CDR2 ANQGSEA. The CDR3 has 14 amino acids. CDR3 loop: CSVNRGPGGTEAFF. The CDR3 nucleotides read TGCAGCGTAAACAGGGGGCCAGGGGGCACTGAAGCTTTCTTT.

This clonotype was detected a few times. One junction end does not reproduce the germline sequence, and a read error may be involved. The rearrangement links TRBV27 to TRBJ2-2, with D maybe TRBD2 (6 bases). CDR1 and CDR2 from the germline V gene are MNHEY and SMNVEV (reference sequence). This CDR3 spans 15 amino acids. CDR3 residues: CASSPLRAGTGELVF. In nucleotides, the CDR3 is TGTGCCAGCAGTCCCCTGCGGGCGGGGACCGGGGAGCTGGTTTTT.

The table lists this clonotype with a few counts. The chain combines TRBV7-2 with TRBJ2-2, with D tentatively TRBD2 (5 bases). From germline, CDR1 is SGHTA and CDR2 FQGNSA. Deletions cut 3 bases from V and 1 base from J, with 33 bases between. CDR3 length equals 23 residues. CDR3 nucleotide sequence: TGTGCCAGCAGCTTTACCCTGCTTTGGACGTCAGGCACTAGATTCGTGAACACCGGGGAGCTGTTTTTT. Translated, it gives CASSFTLLWTSGTRFVNTGELFF.

This chain connects TRBV5-1 to TRBJ2-2, with 10 bases identical to TRBD2. The CDR3 is 14 amino acids. Germline V gives CDR1 SGHRS, CDR2 YFSETQ. The V and J ends lost 4 bases and 6 bases, in that order; junction bases with no gene match: 3. The chain's CDR3 is CASSDGTSAGELFF. As DNA, the CDR3 is TGCGCCAGCAGCGACGGGACTAGCGCCGGGGAGCTGTTTTTT.